Below, 21 T cell receptor beta chains from the same sample are listed, as sequenced in a study of T cell responses to AZD1222 COVID-19 vaccine. Only in-frame clones appear in the TCRdb table, and some are missing; sequencing was by immunoSEQ multiplex PCR. The profile shows some 160,000 clones, around 94% of them singletons. The specimen comprised peripheral blood, sampled on day 0 of AZD1222 vaccination. These receptors originate from an adult in good health.

The J gene is TRBJ1-1, the V gene TRBV30, with 12 positions matching TRBD1. The CDR3 is 16 amino acids. Germline V gene sequence: CDR1 GTSNPN, CDR2 SVGIG (reference sequence). V lost 0 bases to trimming and J lost 1 base; unmatched junction nucleotides: 3. In DNA, the CDR3 is TGTGCCTGGAGTGTAGGGACAGGGGGCTCGAACACTGAAGCTTTCTTT. Translated: CAWSVGTGGSNTEAFF.

The chain links TRBV30 to TRBJ1-1, with 11 bases matching TRBD1. CDR1 is GTSNPN and CDR2 is SVGIG in the germline V gene (reference sequence). Trimming cost V 5 bases and J 5 bases; bases outside gene matches: 1. The length of the CDR3 is 12 residues. The CDR3 sequence: CAWGTGGTEAFF. The CDR3 nucleotides read TGTGCCTGGGGGACAGGGGGGACTGAAGCTTTCTTT.

The genes are TRBV6-2 or TRBV6-3 and TRBJ1-5; D might be TRBD1 (6 bases). Germline V gene data show CDR1 as MNHEY and CDR2 as SVGEGT. Trimming shortened V by 2 bases and J by 4 bases, and 21 bases separated the two germline ends. The CDR3 is made up of 18 amino acids. The CDR3 nucleotides are TGTGCCAGCAGTTACACACTAAACAGGGTGGGACCTAATCAGCCCCAGCATTTT. Translating it yields CASSYTLNRVGPNQPQHF.

The chain carries TRBV7-2 and TRBJ2-7; D may be TRBD2 (6 bases). The CDR3 has 15 residues. Germline V gives CDR1 SGHTA, CDR2 FQGNSA. With 5 bases removed from V and 0 bases from J, the gap between germline ends came to 14 bases. The CDR3, as DNA: TGTGCCAGCAGCCCCCGCGGGACCAGCTCCTACGAGCAGTACTTC. Its protein product is CASSPRGTSSYEQYF. Looking up the rest from reference TRBV7-2 and TRBJ2-7 gives the full variable domain: GAGVSQSPSNKVTEKGKDVELRCDPISGHTALYWYRQSLGQGLEFLIYFQGNSAPDKSGLPSDRFSAERTGGSVSTLTIQRTQQEDSAVYLCASSPRGTSSYEQYFGPGTRLTVT.

The J gene is TRBJ1-1, the V gene TRBV18, with 8 bases matching TRBD1. J was trimmed by 4 bases and V by 4 bases; bases with no gene match: 8. This CDR3 spans 15 amino acids. The germline gives CDR1 KGHSH, CDR2 LQKENI. The CDR3: CASSRTTGDGTEAFF. The CDR3 DNA reads as TGTGCCAGCTCACGCACGACAGGGGACGGCACTGAAGCTTTCTTT.

The chain carries TRBV12-3 or TRBV12-4 and TRBJ2-3; no definite D call. CDR3 size: 13 residues. Trimming removed 7 bases at V and 0 bases at J, with 8 bases between. This CDR3 reads CASTPSSTDTQYF. The CDR3 nucleotides are TGTGCCAGCACCCCAAGTAGCACAGATACGCAGTATTTT.

V is TRBV6-2 or TRBV6-3 and J is TRBJ2-7; either TRBD1 or TRBD2 may fit D (5 bases each). There are 12 residues in the CDR3. Germline CDR1 and CDR2: MNHEY and SVGEGT. Trimming took 6 bases from V and 9 from J, leaving 15 bases between them. CDR3 DNA: TGTGCCAGCAGCGCTGACTGGGGGAGGCAGTACTTC. Translating it yields CASSADWGRQYF.

This chain links TRBV5-6 with TRBJ1-4; D is perhaps TRBD1 (6 bases). V gave up 5 bases and J gave up 2 bases, with 10 bases separating them. Per the germline V gene, CDR1 is SGHDT and CDR2 is YYEEEE. This CDR3 spans 14 amino acids. CDR3 residues: CASSTGWTNEKLFF. In DNA form, the CDR3 reads TGTGCCAGCAGTACAGGGTGGACTAATGAAAAACTGTTTTTT.

The chain is built from TRBV28 and TRBJ1-3, with a tentative D call TRBD1 (6 bases). Germline values: CDR1 MDHEN, CDR2 SYDVKM. Between the trimmed V and J ends, which lost 8 bases and 2 bases, there was a span of 13 bases. There are 14 residues in the CDR3. The CDR3 is CASRGAGTGNTIYF. CDR3 sequence (DNA): TGTGCCAGCCGGGGGGCCGGGACTGGAAACACCATATATTTT.

V usage is TRBV3-1 (or the pseudogene TRBV3-2) and J usage is TRBJ2-7, with D hard to call. Germline V gene data show CDR1 as LGHDT and CDR2 as YNNKEL (reference sequence). The germline V and J ends were trimmed by 5 bases and 5 bases, with 16 bases remaining between them. This CDR3 is built from 14 residues. CDR3 sequence reads: CASSKEFVLDEQYF. The CDR3 coding sequence is TGTGCCAGCAGCAAGGAATTCGTGTTAGACGAGCAGTACTTC.

The gene calls are TRBV3-1 (or the pseudogene TRBV3-2) and TRBJ1-1; tentative D call: TRBD1 (6 bases). Per germline, CDR1 LGHDT and CDR2 YNNKEL (reference sequence). The CDR3 spans 16 residues. The germline V and J ends were trimmed by 1 base and 1 base, with 13 bases remaining between them. The chain's CDR3 is CASSQVYREGNTEAFF. CDR3 nucleotide sequence: TGTGCCAGCAGCCAAGTCTACAGGGAGGGGAACACTGAAGCTTTCTTT.

The J gene is TRBJ2-5, the V gene TRBV7-8; 7 positions agree with TRBD2. The CDR3 consists of 15 residues. The V and J ends lost 5 bases and 7 bases, in that order; junction bases with no gene match: 13. Germline V gene data show CDR1 as SGHVS and CDR2 as FQNEAQ. CDR3 DNA: TGTGCCAGCAGCCCTTCCGCGGGGGATGAAGGGACCCAGTACTTC. As protein: CASSPSAGDEGTQYF.

The chain employs TRBV18 and TRBJ1-1; the D gene is possibly TRBD1 (5 bases). The germline V gene encodes CDR1 KGHSH and CDR2 LQKENI. The CDR3 runs to 13 residues. Trimming removed 0 bases from V and 5 bases from J, with 7 bases in between. CDR3 loop: CASSPPGETEAFF. The CDR3 bases are TGTGCCAGCTCACCACCAGGGGAGACTGAAGCTTTCTTT.

For this clone: The sample holds other DNA sequences that translate to the same CDR3. V gene TRBV2 combines with J gene TRBJ1-6; D is undetermined. The CDR3 is 13 amino acids. The V gene lost 0 bases and the J gene lost 9 bases, with 6 bases spanning the gap. In germline, CDR1 is SNHLY, CDR2 FYNNEI. CDR3: CASSEARGSPLHF. For the CDR3, the DNA is TGTGCCAGCAGTGAAGCTCGGGGTTCACCCCTCCACTTT. The full variable domain, its missing parts supplied by reference TRBV2 and TRBJ1-6, is EPEVTQTPSHQVTQMGQEVILRCVPISNHLYFYWYRQILGQKVEFLVSFYNNEISEKSEIFDDQFSVERPDGSNFTLKIRSTKLEDSAMYFCASSEARGSPLHFGNGTRLTVT.

The rearrangement uses TRBV5-6 and TRBJ2-3, with TRBD2 identical over 7 bases. The germline CDR1 and CDR2 sequences are SGHDT and YYEEEE. V dropped 1 base and J dropped 4; count of bases not matched to a gene: 3. This CDR3 contains 14 residues. CDR3 in DNA: TGTGCCAGCAGCTTGTCGGGGGGAGCAGATACGCAGTATTTT. Translated, it gives CASSLSGGADTQYF.

This clone was seen a few times. The genes are TRBV4-2 and TRBJ2-1; 10 positions agree with TRBD2. The CDR3 consists of 17 residues. Germline values: CDR1 LGHNA, CDR2 YNFKEQ. The V gene end was trimmed by 3 bases and the J gene end by 5 bases; junction bases not matched to a gene: 10. The CDR3 DNA follows: TGTGCCAGCAGCCAGCATTTAGCGGGGGGATTTAACAATGAGCAGTTCTTC. Translating it yields CASSQHLAGGFNNEQFF.

The chain joins TRBV7-9 to TRBJ1-4; 9 bases agree with TRBD1. V was clipped by 5 bases and J by 0 bases; unmatched bases: 13. Looked up from germline, CDR1 is SEHNR and CDR2 is FQNEAQ (reference sequence). The CDR3 contains 19 residues. The CDR3 spells CASSPGGGQGYSTNEKLFF. Written as DNA, the CDR3 is TGTGCCAGCAGCCCCGGCGGAGGACAGGGGTACTCAACTAATGAAAAACTGTTTTTT.

The J gene is TRBJ2-5, the V gene TRBV5-8, with TRBD2 matching over 8 bases. CDR1 is SGHTS and CDR2 is YDEGEE in the germline V gene. J gave up 3 bases and V 4 bases, and 8 bases lay outside the gene matches. The CDR3 has 15 amino acids. CDR3: CASSVNSGVKETQYF. CDR3 DNA: TGTGCCAGCAGCGTAAATAGCGGGGTCAAAGAGACCCAGTACTTC.

This clone was picked up one time. The chain has TRBV9 and TRBJ1-3; D not resolved. V gave up 4 bases and J gave up 2 bases, with 19 bases separating them. The CDR3 sequence is 17 residues long. CDR1 is SGDLS and CDR2 is YYNGEE in the germline V gene. The DNA of the CDR3 is TGTGCCAGCAGCCAAGCCTTGGGGAGGTTAACTGGAAACACCATATATTTT. It encodes CASSQALGRLTGNTIYF.

The sample holds a few counts of this clone. The DNA of the CDR3 is TGTGCCAGCAGCCGCCGAAGGGGACGAGGAGAACCCCTCCACTTT. This translates into CASSRRRGRGEPLHF. The chain joins TRBV7-3 to TRBJ1-6; tentatively, D is TRBD1 (5 bases). CDR3 size: 15 residues. The germline V and J ends were trimmed by 5 bases and 12 bases, with 20 bases remaining between them. From germline, CDR1 is SGHTA and CDR2 FQGTGA.

The V gene is TRBV10-3, the J gene TRBJ1-1; D not certain. CDR3 length: 12 amino acids. Trimming stripped 9 bases from V and 0 bases from J, with 8 bases between. Germline CDR1 reads ENHRY; CDR2 reads SYGVKD. This CDR3 is CAMGSVNTEAFF. For the CDR3, the DNA is TGTGCCATGGGTAGCGTGAACACTGAAGCTTTCTTT.